The 30 T cell receptor beta chains below all came from one sample that was sequenced in a study of control samples from healthy donors and cancer patients. Measured with immunoSEQ multiplex PCR; TCRdb has only the in-frame clones, and not every one. The table records around 94,000 clones, about 85% of them present only once. Sequenced material: blood. The receptors were gathered from a woman between 50 and 59 years old in good health.

The J gene is TRBJ1-5, the V gene TRBV7-9; unclear D gene. The length of the CDR3 is 12 residues. Germline V gene data show CDR1 as SEHNR and CDR2 as FQNEAQ (reference sequence). Trimming removed 1 base at V and 9 bases at J, with 7 bases between. CDR3 DNA sequence: TGTGCCAGCAGCTTAGAGATGGGGCCCCAGCATTTT. It translates to CASSLEMGPQHF.

This clone was counted between two and nine times. This chain connects TRBV2 to TRBJ2-7, with TRBD2 matching over 7 bases. V lost 8 bases, J lost 0 bases, and 16 bases stayed unmatched. Germline lookup yields CDR1 SNHLY and CDR2 FYNNEI. This CDR3 contains 17 residues. For the CDR3, the DNA is TGTGCCAGCGACCCAGGCTCGGCGGGAGAGGCCTCCTACGAGCAGTACTTC. It is translated as CASDPGSAGEASYEQYF.

The CDR3 loop is CASNSRTAMGYTF. The DNA of the CDR3 is TGTGCCAGCAACTCCAGGACGGCGATGGGCTACACCTTC. V is TRBV12-3 or TRBV12-4 and J is TRBJ1-2; D is undetermined. The CDR3 contains 13 residues. V was clipped by 7 bases and J by 8 bases, with 17 bases between them.

CDR3 loop: CASSLAPGTPTEQYF. CDR3 bases: TGTGCCAGCAGCTTGGCCCCTGGGACACCGACCGAGCAGTACTTC. J is TRBJ2-7 and V is TRBV5-5, with D perhaps TRBD1 (6 bases). Trimming removed 0 bases at V and 6 bases at J, with 16 bases between. This CDR3 has 15 amino acids. Germline-derived CDR1 and CDR2 are SGHKS and YYEKEE (reference sequence).

The chain links TRBV5-6 to TRBJ1-2; 10 positions match TRBD1. The J segment lost 0 bases and the V segment lost 5 bases, leaving 7 bases of the junction unmatched. Germline-derived CDR1 and CDR2 are SGHDT and YYEEEE. The length of the CDR3 is 16 residues. For the CDR3, the DNA is TGTGCCAGCAGGGGGACAGGGGTGGGAGCTAACTATGGCTACACCTTC. Amino acids: CASRGTGVGANYGYTF.

CDR3 sequence: CASSGRTGFFGYTF. CDR3 nucleotide sequence: TGCGCCAGCAGCGGGCGGACAGGGTTTTTTGGCTACACCTTC. This chain uses TRBV4-3 with TRBJ1-2; TRBD1 aligns across 8 bases. The CDR3 has 14 residues. The germline V gene encodes CDR1 LGHNA and CDR2 YSLEER. The V and J ends lost 5 bases and 7 bases, in that order; junction bases with no gene match: 9.

The chain couples TRBV4-1 to TRBJ1-4, with a possible D match to TRBD1 (6 bases). CDR1 is MGHRA, CDR2 YSYEKL, per germline. The CDR3 is 16 residues long. Trimming took off 2 bases at V and 4 bases at J, with 14 bases between the two ends. The chain's CDR3 is CASSQPQGLYNEKLFF. In nucleotides, the CDR3 is TGCGCCAGCAGCCAACCCCAGGGGCTTTATAATGAAAAACTGTTTTTT.

The rearrangement links TRBV7-7 to TRBJ2-1, with 11 bases aligning to TRBD2. Germline trimming cut 2 bases from V and 7 bases from J; bases unmatched to any gene: 7. This CDR3 has 16 residues. CDR1 and CDR2 from the germline V gene are SSHAT and FNYEAQ (reference sequence). CDR3 coding DNA: TGTGCCAGCAGCTTAAGCTTAGCGGGGGGGCAGAATGAGCAGTTCTTC. Its protein product is CASSLSLAGGQNEQFF.

The V and J genes are TRBV29-1 and TRBJ1-2; TRBD1 is a possible D gene (5 bases). Germline V gene lookup returns CDR1 SQVTM and CDR2 ANQGSEA. The CDR3 totals 14 residues. V shed 4 bases and J shed 0 bases, with 12 bases lying between them. The CDR3 loop is CSVGGRTANYGYTF. DNA for the CDR3: TGCAGCGTTGGGGGGAGAACAGCTAACTATGGCTACACCTTC.

This clone was recorded only once. The chain couples TRBV19 to TRBJ2-6; D might be TRBD1 or TRBD2, each matching 5 bases. The V gene's germline CDR1 is LNHDA and CDR2 SQIVND (reference sequence). The CDR3 spans 17 residues. V was shortened by 7 bases and J by 1 base, with 17 bases between the two germline ends. CDR3 in DNA: TGTGCCAGTACTCCGGGGCTCCCTAGATCTGGGGCCAACGTCCTGACTTTC. It yields the protein CASTPGLPRSGANVLTF. Combining the CDR3 with reference TRBV19 and TRBJ2-6 gives the whole variable domain DGGITQSPKYLFRKEGQNVTLSCEQNLNHDAMYWYRQDPGQGLRLIYYSQIVNDFQKGDIAEGYSVSREKKESFPLTVTSAQKNPTAFYLCASTPGLPRSGANVLTFGAGSRLTVL.

The V and J genes are TRBV6-2 or TRBV6-3 and TRBJ2-2; TRBD2 matches at 9 bases. The CDR3 has 19 residues. V was clipped by 6 bases and J by 4 bases; unmatched bases: 18. Germline V gene lookup returns CDR1 MNHEY and CDR2 SVGEGT. CDR3 DNA: TGTGCCAGCAGCCAGTGGAGGTCATCGGTAGCGGGGGCCACCGGGGAGCTGTTTTTT. Its protein product is CASSQWRSSVAGATGELFF.

The gene calls are TRBV19 and TRBJ1-2; possibly TRBD1 for D (5 bases). CDR1 and CDR2 (germline): LNHDA, SQIVND (reference sequence). CDR3 size: 16 residues. Between the trimmed V and J ends, which lost 6 bases and 3 bases, there was a span of 20 bases. The CDR3 loop reads CASSPTVSRRDYGYTF. Written as DNA, the CDR3 is TGTGCCAGTAGCCCGACAGTTTCCAGAAGAGACTATGGCTACACCTTC.

This chain links TRBV29-1 with TRBJ2-5; D might be TRBD2 (7 bases). The germline gives CDR1 SQVTM, CDR2 ANQGSEA. The CDR3 runs 13 residues. V was pared by 5 bases and J by 5 bases, with 15 bases between. Here the CDR3 reads CSVWGGGRETQYF. The CDR3 coding sequence is TGCAGCGTTTGGGGCGGGGGCCGGGAGACCCAGTACTTC.

This clone was seen just once. This chain joins TRBV6-2 or TRBV6-3 and TRBJ2-4; a weak D match, TRBD2 (5 bases). There are 17 residues in the CDR3. Germline loops: CDR1 MNHEY, CDR2 SVGEGT. V was cut by 0 bases and J by 6 bases, with 18 bases left in between. The CDR3 nucleotides read TGTGCCAGCAGTTACTCGATGATATTCGGAGGTGGAAACATTCAGTACTTC. Translation: CASSYSMIFGGGNIQYF.

The chain combines TRBV28 with TRBJ1-4, with TRBD1 as a possible D gene (6 bases). The CDR3 consists of 16 residues. V was clipped by 4 bases and J by 10 bases, with 22 bases between them. Per germline, CDR1 MDHEN and CDR2 SYDVKM. For the CDR3, the DNA is TGTGCCAGCAGTTCCCCCCGCGGGGGGGCCCGAGGAAAACTGTTTTTT. Translating it yields CASSSPRGGARGKLFF.

The chain links TRBV2 to TRBJ2-1; TRBD2 agrees at 15 bases. CDR1 is SNHLY, CDR2 FYNNEI, per germline. This CDR3 comprises 16 residues. J was trimmed by 7 bases and V by 6 bases; bases with no gene match: 7. Written as DNA, the CDR3 is TGTGCCAGCAGCCAGGGACTAGCGGGAGGACAAAATGAGCAGTTCTTC. It is translated as CASSQGLAGGQNEQFF.

The rearrangement links TRBV5-1 to TRBJ1-2, with 7 bases that match TRBD1. The CDR3 consists of 13 residues. The V gene's germline CDR1 is SGHRS and CDR2 YFSETQ. V trimming: 7 bases; J trimming: 4 bases; junction bases outside the gene matches: 7. CDR3: CASEQGSGYGYTF. CDR3 in DNA: TGCGCCAGCGAACAGGGGTCGGGCTATGGCTACACCTTC.

This clone was detected only a few times. This chain links TRBV9 with TRBJ2-2; D might be TRBD1 or TRBD2, each matching 6 bases. V dropped 3 bases and J dropped 2 bases, with 11 bases sitting between them. The CDR3 extends over 15 amino acids. Germline lookup yields CDR1 SGDLS and CDR2 YYNGEE. The CDR3 loop is CASSALGGNTGELFF. CDR3 DNA sequence: TGTGCCAGCAGCGCCCTCGGGGGCAACACCGGGGAGCTGTTTTTT. Combining the CDR3 with reference TRBV9 and TRBJ2-2 gives the whole variable domain DSGVTQTPKHLITATGQRVTLRCSPRSGDLSVYWYQQSLDQGLQFLIQYYNGEERAKGNILERFSAQQFPDLHSELNLSSLELGDSALYFCASSALGGNTGELFFGEGSRLTVL.

The chain joins TRBV9 to TRBJ2-5; D ambiguous. The CDR3 has 14 residues. V was cut by 1 base and J by 2 bases, with 9 bases left in between. Per germline, CDR1 SGDLS and CDR2 YYNGEE. The CDR3 coding sequence is TGTGCCAGCAGCGTATCGTCACTTCAAGAGACCCAGTACTTC. Amino acid sequence: CASSVSSLQETQYF.

This clone was counted between two and nine times. The J gene is TRBJ1-6, the V gene TRBV24-1; D ambiguous. Germline CDR1 is KGHDR and CDR2 is SFDVKD. The V end was cut by 6 bases, the J end by 6 bases, with 2 bases between. The CDR3 is 11 amino acids. CDR3 nucleotides: TGTGCCACCAGTACTAATTCACCCCTCCACTTT. Translating it yields CATSTNSPLHF.

Of note for this clone: One junction end disagrees with the germline gene, perhaps due to a read error. This chain joins TRBV5-4 and TRBJ2-1, with unresolved D. The germline V gene has CDR1 SGHNT and CDR2 YYREEE (reference sequence). The CDR3 contains 15 residues. CDR3 loop: CAGSPTGNSYNEQFF. CDR3 coding DNA: TGTGCCGGCAGCCCAACGGGTAACTCATACAATGAGCAGTTCTTC.

As regards this clone: One end of the junction is discordant with germline, which a read error may explain. The chain has TRBV2 and TRBJ1-4; possibly TRBD1 for D (6 bases). CDR3 length: 14 amino acids. Germline V lookup: CDR1 SNHLY, CDR2 FYNNEI. The chain's CDR3 is CARRGRQVNETLFF. CDR3 coding DNA: TGTGCCCGCAGGGGACGACAGGTTAATGAAACCCTGTTTTTT.

This rearrangement joins TRBV12-3 or TRBV12-4 to TRBJ1-2; the D is unclear. V lost 6 bases and J lost 1, with 6 bases in between. The CDR3 sequence is 12 residues long. The CDR3 DNA is TGTGCCAGCAGCCGACATAACTATGGCTACACCTTC. It is translated as CASSRHNYGYTF.

J is TRBJ1-3 and V is TRBV5-8; D is possibly TRBD1 (5 bases). This CDR3 region has 15 residues. Germline CDR1 and CDR2: SGHTS and YDEGEE. Trimming cost V 4 bases and J 0 bases, with 11 bases left between them. As DNA, the CDR3 is TGTGCCAGCAGCCCCGTTAGGGGCTCTGGAAACACCATATATTTT. It translates to CASSPVRGSGNTIYF.

V gene TRBV3-1 (or the pseudogene TRBV3-2) combines with J gene TRBJ1-5; no firm D call. This CDR3 has 15 amino acids. Trimming took off 3 bases at V and 0 bases at J, with 9 bases between the two ends. CDR1 is LGHDT, CDR2 YNNKEL, per germline (reference sequence). CDR3 region: CASSQGSYSNQPQHF. CDR3 bases: TGTGCCAGCAGCCAGGGAAGCTATAGCAATCAGCCCCAGCATTTT.

The V call is TRBV12-5, the J call TRBJ2-7; D is perhaps TRBD2 (6 bases). This CDR3 contains 14 residues. The germline V and J ends were trimmed by 6 bases and 3 bases, with 15 bases remaining between them. CDR1 is LGHNT, CDR2 FRNRAP, per germline. CDR3 in DNA: TGTGCTAGTGGCCTTACCGGGAGTAGCTACGAGCAGTACTTC. Translated: CASGLTGSSYEQYF.

The rearrangement links TRBV7-2 to TRBJ2-1, with 7 nucleotides matching TRBD1. After removal of 5 bases from V and 5 bases from J, the junction contained 9 bases not matched to a gene. The CDR3 is 15 residues long. The germline CDR1 and CDR2 sequences are SGHTA and FQGNSA. The CDR3 DNA follows: TGTGCCAGCAGCCGCACGGGACAGCGAGACAATGAGCAGTTCTTC. Amino acids: CASSRTGQRDNEQFF.

The chain recombines TRBV19 with TRBJ1-4; D is undetermined. Trimming pared 2 bases from V and 3 bases from J, leaving 7 bases between. The CDR3 loop spans 14 amino acids. The V gene's germline CDR1 is LNHDA and CDR2 SQIVND (reference sequence). The CDR3: CASSILRPNEKLFF. CDR3 DNA: TGTGCCAGTAGTATACTGCGGCCTAATGAAAAACTGTTTTTT.

This chain links TRBV4-1 with TRBJ2-7; 13 bases are shared with TRBD2. The CDR3 loop spans 15 amino acids. V shed 5 bases, J shed 5 bases, and the junction held 6 bases outside the gene matches. From germline, CDR1 is MGHRA and CDR2 YSYEKL. CDR3 bases: TGCGCCAGCAGCTACGGACTAGCGGGAGAAAACGAGCAGTACTTC. It yields the protein CASSYGLAGENEQYF.

The gene calls are TRBV20-1 and TRBJ2-5; the D is unclear. The V end was cut by 4 bases, the J end by 4 bases, with 7 bases between. Germline CDR1 reads DFQATT; CDR2 reads SNEGSKA (reference sequence). The CDR3 length is 11 residues. CDR3 bases: TGCAGTGCTACACAATCAGAGACCCAGTACTTC. Translating gives CSATQSETQYF.